This TCR beta chain was captured by sequencing in a study of vaccination and CD4 T cells after COVID-19 (dated by TCRdb to between 2022 and 2023). For the study in its entirety: Convalescent patients had a positive SARS-CoV-2 result on nasal swab PCR, and of these patients, under ten had mild disease and one had severe disease. Six males and four females were included in the convalescent cohort, with two Hispanic individuals, seven Caucasians, two Asians and one multiracial person represented. Two doses of either the Pfizer-BioNTech BNT162b2 vaccine (n=8) or the Moderna mRNA-1273 vaccine (n=2) were administered to participants. Post-COVID blood samples were collected from convalescent patients a median of about 92 days after diagnosis, with a range of about 30 to 161 days. Post-vaccine blood samples were collected a median of approximately 77 days after the second vaccine dose, ranging from about 13 to 250 days. A few convalescent patients were sampled both early after vaccination (day 14) and late after vaccination (days 161 to 241). The spike-specific CD4+ TCR repertoire was compared before and after mRNA vaccination in approximately ten COVID-19 convalescent patients and a few infection-naive healthy vaccine recipients. Broader findings and caveats from the paper: Of the vaccine-specific clones in convalescent patients, 304 of 307, or nearly all, reacted only to SARS-CoV-2 spike and did not cross-react with common cold coronaviruses. Among convalescent patients, a median about 86% of the SARS-CoV-2-reactive clones seen after vaccination appeared only after vaccination, which suggests priming specific to the vaccine. Although the median number of SARS-CoV-2-reactive clonotypes went up from around 19 after infection to 35 to 40 after vaccination, the increase was not significant. Relatively few convalescent patients were included in the study, and early timepoints after natural infection were not analyzed.

Comments on this clonotype: The antigen this receptor binds is unknown. Base qualities were left out, and no much larger clone turns up one base away.

Library preparation was by PCR. The sequencer was an Illumina iSeq 100. Per the original workflow: Non-productive sequences were removed, and CDR3s that did not start with C, did not end with F or W, or were shorter than 7 amino acids were discarded. Levenshtein distances (stringdist) and unrooted phylogenetic trees (ape) in R version 3.6.1 were used to assess CDR3 homology. TCRdb itself trimmed the public reads at Q25 with fastp, ran MiXCR and retained productive beta chains. Every entry covers one CDR3 protein and lists the most common genes and DNA from its rows. The V and J calls follow TCRdb's processing rather than the paper's. The table for this sample lists around 31,000 distinct CDR3 sequences; approximately 48% of them were counted only once. About 6% of the sample is held by the ten biggest clonotypes. The CDR3 runs 12 residues from the cysteine to the phenylalanine. Here the CDR3 DNA is all that survives: 36 bases in frame from base 1. V is cut by 3 bases and J by 6 bases, and the space between the germline ends is 6 bases. The germline V gene (reference sequence) gives CDR1 as LNHNV and CDR2 as YYDKDF.

The time point label, read with the paper, signifies: late sampling 161 to 241 days after vaccination in a few convalescent patients. Positive SARS-CoV-2 PCR tests in the convalescent patients dated from March to December 2020, before Alpha, Beta and Delta variants emerged in the United States. Ficoll-Paque Plus gradient centrifugation was used to isolate PBMCs from whole blood, and the isolated PBMCs were then either used fresh or cryopreserved at -140C. This clonotype originated in a human donor who had recovered from COVID-19. Recombination linked TRBV15 to TRBJ2-1; the D gene is perhaps TRBD2, from 6 matching bases. Sequencing used CD4+ T cells from blood, obtained about 7 months after SARS-CoV-2 vaccination. The base sequence is TGTGCCACCAGCAGGACTAGCAATGAGCAGTTCTTC. Translation gives CATSRTSNEQFF.